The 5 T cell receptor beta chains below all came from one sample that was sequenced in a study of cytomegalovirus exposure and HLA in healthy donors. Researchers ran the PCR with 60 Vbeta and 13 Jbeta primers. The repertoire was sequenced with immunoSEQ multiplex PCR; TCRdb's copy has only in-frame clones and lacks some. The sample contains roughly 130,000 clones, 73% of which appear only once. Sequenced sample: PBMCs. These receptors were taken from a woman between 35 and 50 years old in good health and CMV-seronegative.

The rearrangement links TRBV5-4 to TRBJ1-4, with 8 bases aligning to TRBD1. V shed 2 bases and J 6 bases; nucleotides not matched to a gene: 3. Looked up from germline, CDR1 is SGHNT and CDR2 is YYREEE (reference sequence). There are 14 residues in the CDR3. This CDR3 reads CASSFQDRDEKLFF. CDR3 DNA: TGTGCCAGCAGCTTCCAGGACAGGGATGAAAAACTGTTTTTT.

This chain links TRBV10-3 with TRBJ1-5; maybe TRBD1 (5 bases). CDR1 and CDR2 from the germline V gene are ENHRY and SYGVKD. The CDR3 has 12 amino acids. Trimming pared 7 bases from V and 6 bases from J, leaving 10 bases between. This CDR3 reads CAIIRARQPQHF. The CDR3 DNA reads TGTGCCATCATCAGGGCCCGTCAGCCCCAGCATTTT.

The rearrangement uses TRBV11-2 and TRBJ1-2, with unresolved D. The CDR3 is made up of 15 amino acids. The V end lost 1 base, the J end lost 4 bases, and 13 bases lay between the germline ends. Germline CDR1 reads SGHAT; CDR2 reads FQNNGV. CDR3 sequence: CASSLGASSVYGYTF. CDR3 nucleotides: TGTGCCAGCAGCTTAGGGGCCTCCTCCGTCTATGGCTACACCTTC.

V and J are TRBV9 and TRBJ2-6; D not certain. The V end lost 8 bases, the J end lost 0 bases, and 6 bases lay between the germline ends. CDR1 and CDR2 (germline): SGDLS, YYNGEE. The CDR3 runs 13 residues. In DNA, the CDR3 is TGTGCCAGTACTAACTCTGGGGCCAACGTCCTGACTTTC. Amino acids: CASTNSGANVLTF.

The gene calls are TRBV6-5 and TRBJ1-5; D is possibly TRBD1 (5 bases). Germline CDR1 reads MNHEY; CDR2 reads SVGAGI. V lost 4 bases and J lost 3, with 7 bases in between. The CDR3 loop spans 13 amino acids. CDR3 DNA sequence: TGTGCCAGCAGTTCAGGGCTCAATCAGCCCCAGCATTTT. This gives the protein CASSSGLNQPQHF.